This T cell receptor beta chain was sequenced in a study of blood T cell repertoires in COVID-19. V lost 6 bases, J lost 5 bases, and 12 bases stayed unmatched. The CDR3 spans 16 residues. The method was immunoSEQ multiplex PCR; TCRdb's version includes in-frame clones alone and lacks a portion of them. This sample carries 200,000 or so clones, roughly four fifths of them seen once, and the ten largest clones take around 5.5%. V gene TRBV6-7 combines with J gene TRBJ2-2, with 7 positions matching TRBD2. TRBV6-7 is an ORF, with its function uncertain. The source is a woman aged 70-85 years with active or convalescent COVID-19. The sequenced sample consisted of peripheral blood. CDR3 coding DNA: TGTGCCAGCAGGCTAGATATTGGGAGGGCGACCGGGGAGCTGTTTTTT. Translating it yields CASRLDIGRATGELFF.